The 24 T cell receptor beta chains presented below share a single source sample, sequenced in a study of blood T cells in healthy people across ages. Alongside a J-beta primer mix, a sample-barcoded 5' primer served in a second PCR lasting about 7 to 12 cycles. MiXCR was run by TCRdb on the 5' RACE reads, yielding one entry per CDR3 protein. The sample contains about 1.8 million distinct CDR3 sequences, roughly 50% of which appear only once. The sequencing input was blood. These receptors were taken from a woman in her 40s in good health.

The CDR3 reads CSAPSRADTQYF. CDR3 nucleotide sequence: TGCAGTGCACCGAGCCGGGCGGATACGCAGTATTTT. The J gene is TRBJ2-3, the V gene TRBV20-1; no reliable D call. V was pared by 6 bases and J by 6 bases, with 13 bases between. Per the germline V gene, CDR1 is DFQATT and CDR2 is SNEGSKA (reference sequence). This CDR3 contains 12 residues.

This chain connects TRBV5-1 to TRBJ2-3; 16 bases are shared with TRBD2. V trimming: 5 bases; J trimming: 0 bases; junction bases outside the gene matches: 9. CDR3 length: 19 residues. Germline V gene sequence: CDR1 SGHRS, CDR2 YFSETQ. The CDR3 nucleotides read TGCGCCAGCAGTTCGGGACTAGCGGGGGGGCTACGAAGCACAGATACGCAGTATTTT. It codes for CASSSGLAGGLRSTDTQYF.

For the CDR3, the DNA is TGTGCCAGCAGCTTACAGGGGCTAGCGGGGGGGGCAGAGCAGTTCTTC. This encodes CASSLQGLAGGAEQFF. V and J are TRBV7-2 and TRBJ2-1; 12 nucleotides align to TRBD2. Germline trimming cut 2 bases from V and 10 bases from J; bases unmatched to any gene: 9. CDR1 is SGHTA and CDR2 is FQGNSA in the germline V gene. The CDR3 is made up of 16 amino acids.

Only a few counts were recorded for this clonotype. The junction shows a germline mismatch at one end, possibly a read error. The chain is built from TRBV15 and TRBJ2-1; TRBD1 or TRBD2 may be the D gene (9 bases each). The germline V gene has CDR1 LNHNV and CDR2 YYDKDF (reference sequence). This CDR3 has 16 residues. Here the CDR3 reads CATSRAGGQGRNEQFF. In DNA form, the CDR3 reads TGTGCCACCAGTAGAGCGGGAGGACAGGGGAGGAATGAGCAGTTCTTC.

This clonotype was picked up a small number of times. The chain combines TRBV12-3 or TRBV12-4 with TRBJ1-2, with TRBD1 identical over 7 bases. The CDR3 is 14 amino acids. Germline trimming cut 7 bases from V and 0 bases from J; bases unmatched to any gene: 5. CDR3 nucleotide sequence: TGTGCCAGCACCAACGGACAGGCTAACTATGGCTACACCTTC. Amino acids: CASTNGQANYGYTF.

The chain has TRBV2 and TRBJ2-7, with a possible D match to TRBD1 (5 bases). Germline V gene lookup returns CDR1 SNHLY and CDR2 FYNNEI. The ends were cut back, 2 bases at V and 7 bases at J, with 9 bases in the middle. CDR3 size: 12 residues. This CDR3 is CASSEQGNEQYF. Written as DNA, the CDR3 is TGTGCCAGCAGTGAACAGGGAAATGAGCAGTACTTC.

The rearrangement joins TRBV27 to TRBJ2-1; maybe TRBD2 (6 bases). Trimming cost V 6 bases and J 13 bases, with 16 bases left between them. The CDR3 extends over 12 amino acids. The V gene's germline CDR1 is MNHEY and CDR2 SMNVEV (reference sequence). CDR3 protein: CASSHPGTFQFF. The CDR3 DNA sequence: TGTGCCAGCAGCCACCCCGGGACTTTTCAGTTCTTC.

The chain employs TRBV28 and TRBJ2-5; the match to TRBD1 covers 7 bases. The CDR3 has 14 amino acids. Losses at the gene ends were 6 bases for V and 4 bases for J; bases not matched to a gene: 8. The germline V gene has CDR1 MDHEN and CDR2 SYDVKM. The CDR3 DNA sequence: TGTGCCAGCAGGCCACAGGGGAGTAGAGAGACCCAGTACTTC. This gives the protein CASRPQGSRETQYF.

This clonotype was observed a handful of times. The J gene is TRBJ1-2, the V gene TRBV20-1, with a possible D match to TRBD1 (5 bases). Per germline, CDR1 DFQATT and CDR2 SNEGSKA (reference sequence). V lost 5 bases to trimming and J lost 6 bases, with 19 bases between them. This CDR3 is built from 14 residues. The CDR3 is CSAPPGGARNGYTF. The CDR3 coding sequence is TGCAGTGCTCCTCCGGGAGGGGCGCGGAATGGCTACACCTTC.

This clonotype was found a few times. The V gene is TRBV20-1, the J gene TRBJ2-3, with D possibly TRBD1 on 5 matching bases. Germline V gene sequence: CDR1 DFQATT, CDR2 SNEGSKA (reference sequence). V dropped 0 bases and J dropped 6 bases, with 25 bases sitting between them. The CDR3 extends over 18 amino acids. This CDR3 is CSARDLPRGRVLSDTQYF. CDR3 in DNA: TGCAGTGCTAGAGATTTGCCCCGTGGCAGGGTATTATCGGATACGCAGTATTTT.

J is TRBJ2-5 and V is TRBV27; no clear D. Trimming took off 3 bases at V and 2 bases at J, with 16 bases between the two ends. CDR1 and CDR2 from the germline V gene are MNHEY and SMNVEV (reference sequence). The CDR3 contains 16 residues. CDR3 protein: CASSLHGSSQQETQYF. The CDR3, as DNA: TGTGCCAGCAGTTTGCACGGGTCCTCGCAGCAAGAGACCCAGTACTTC.

This chain uses TRBV10-3 with TRBJ2-1; tentatively, D is TRBD2 (5 bases). Germline loops: CDR1 ENHRY, CDR2 SYGVKD. V was clipped by 6 bases and J by 5 bases, with 17 bases between them. The CDR3 is 15 amino acids. CDR3 coding DNA: TGTGCCATCAGCGACTCCAATTTCGGGGACAATGAGCAGTTCTTC. Encoded protein: CAISDSNFGDNEQFF.

This clonotype was counted only a few times. This sequence joins TRBV12-3 or TRBV12-4 and TRBJ1-1; 9 bases are shared with TRBD1. Trimming cost V 7 bases and J 2 bases; bases outside gene matches: 5. The CDR3 runs 14 residues. The CDR3 bases are TGTGCCAGCATCCTGACAGGGGGTAACACTGAAGCTTTCTTT. Translation: CASILTGGNTEAFF.

This clonotype was picked up one time. V usage is TRBV14 and J usage is TRBJ2-3; 7 nucleotides line up with TRBD1. The CDR3 is 16 amino acids. Germline values: CDR1 SGHDN, CDR2 FVKESK. The V gene end was trimmed by 2 bases and the J gene end by 2 bases; junction bases not matched to a gene: 7. The CDR3 loop is CASSQSERGLTDTQYF. The CDR3 DNA is TGTGCCAGCAGCCAATCGGAGAGGGGGCTCACAGATACGCAGTATTTT.

The chain joins TRBV7-2 to TRBJ1-2; D ambiguous. CDR1 is SGHTA and CDR2 is FQGNSA in the germline V gene. The CDR3 totals 14 residues. Trimming took 4 bases from V and 7 from J, leaving 16 bases between them. DNA for the CDR3: TGTGCCAGCAGCTCTAACACCTTGGTTGCTGGCTACACCTTC. This sequence encodes CASSSNTLVAGYTF.

This chain links TRBV6-4 with TRBJ2-1; D might be TRBD1 or TRBD2, each matching 5 bases. Germline V gene lookup returns CDR1 MRHNA and CDR2 SNTAGT. This CDR3 has 17 amino acids. The V end lost 0 bases, the J end lost 1 base, and 13 bases lay between the germline ends. In DNA, the CDR3 is TGTGCCAGCAGTGACTCGTCGGGGCTAGCATCCTACAATGAGCAGTTCTTC. It is translated as CASSDSSGLASYNEQFF.

This chain uses TRBV10-3 with TRBJ2-1; 7 bases are a match to TRBD1. Germline lookup yields CDR1 ENHRY and CDR2 SYGVKD. After removal of 6 bases from V and 11 bases from J, the junction contained 16 bases not matched to a gene. The CDR3 is made up of 15 amino acids. DNA for the CDR3: TGTGCCATCAGGGGTGAGGACAGGCGACCTAATAAGCAGTTCTTC. This codes for CAIRGEDRRPNKQFF.

V is TRBV7-2 and J is TRBJ2-6; 9 nucleotides line up with TRBD1. The CDR3 runs to 15 residues. With 4 bases clipped from V and 3 bases from J, the junction kept 1 base outside the gene matches. CDR1 is SGHTA, CDR2 FQGNSA, per germline. The CDR3 coding sequence is TGTGCCAGCAGCTCGACAGGGGGTGGGGCCAACGTCCTGACTTTC. This encodes CASSSTGGGANVLTF.

At least ten counts were recorded for this clonotype. The germline gene is not matched at one end of the junction; a read error may be the cause. The chain is built from TRBV7-3 and TRBJ2-5; 8 nucleotides agree with TRBD1. From germline, CDR1 is SGHTA and CDR2 FQGTGA. The CDR3 loop spans 14 amino acids. CDR3 in amino acids: CASSLTGAEETQYF. CDR3 coding DNA: TGCGCCAGCAGCTTGACAGGGGCGGAAGAGACCCAGTACTTC. The whole variable domain, filled in from reference TRBV7-3 and TRBJ2-5, reads GAGVSQTPSNKVTEKGKYVELRCDPISGHTALYWYRQSLGQGPEFLIYFQGTGAADDSGLPNDRFFAVRPEGSVSTLKIQRTERGDSAVYLCASSLTGAEETQYFGPGTRLLVL.

J is TRBJ2-7 and V is TRBV12-3 or TRBV12-4; TRBD2 aligns across 8 bases. This CDR3 contains 13 residues. The ends lost 6 bases at V and 2 bases at J; junction bases unmatched: 3. The CDR3 region has the DNA TGTGCCAGCAGCGGGAGGGACACCTACGAGCAGTACTTC. This sequence encodes CASSGRDTYEQYF.

V and J are TRBV4-1 and TRBJ2-5; D is unresolved. The CDR3 spans 13 residues. Germline CDR1 and CDR2: MGHRA and YSYEKL. The ends were cut back, 4 bases at V and 4 bases at J, with 10 bases in the middle. CDR3 in DNA: TGCGCCAGCAGCCGCAGCGAGAGAGAGACCCAGTACTTC. Protein: CASSRSERETQYF.

The gene calls are TRBV4-3 and TRBJ2-5, with D perhaps matching TRBD2 (7 bases). V lost 1 base to trimming and J lost 4 bases, with 16 bases between them. The germline V gene encodes CDR1 LGHNA and CDR2 YSLEER. CDR3 length: 16 residues. The CDR3, as DNA: TGCGCCAGCAGCCAAGGCGGGGGCCCCGGGGTAGAGACCCAGTACTTC. This codes for CASSQGGGPGVETQYF.

This clonotype was recorded a few times. The chain carries TRBV6-5 and TRBJ2-3; the match to TRBD2 covers 8 bases. This CDR3 comprises 14 residues. The V segment lost 6 bases and the J segment 1 base; nucleotides outside the gene matches: 3. CDR1 MNHEY and CDR2 SVGAGI come from the germline V gene. CDR3 in DNA: TGTGCCAGCAGGGCGACTAGCGGCACAGATACGCAGTATTTT. Amino acid sequence: CASRATSGTDTQYF.

This clonotype has only a few counts. The chain couples TRBV5-1 to TRBJ2-3; 7 nucleotides align to TRBD1. Germline V gene data show CDR1 as SGHRS and CDR2 as YFSETQ. The CDR3 loop spans 15 amino acids. V gave up 0 bases and J gave up 5 bases; unmatched junction bases: 6. The CDR3 bases are TGCGCCAGCAGCTTGGGACAGGGTCTAGAAGATACGCAGTATTTT. Amino acid sequence: CASSLGQGLEDTQYF.